What follows is one T cell receptor (beta chain) and its context. Per the original data handling: It was from reference gene primer amplification that nucleated cell counts were estimated. TCRdb's table, derived via immunoSEQ multiplex PCR, lists solely in-frame clones and lacks some. V, J and clone size are those of that table, while D and trimming were read from the DNA. The sample shows more than 95,000 clones, roughly 80% of them seen only once. The germline gives CDR1 KGHSH, CDR2 LQKENI. The CDR3 is made up of 15 amino acids. V was trimmed by 0 bases and J by 3 bases, leaving 11 bases between them. These data originate in a study of blood T cell repertoires in COVID-19. Study information: From the United States, Italy and Spain came samples of acute and convalescent COVID-19.

This clonotype originated in an older man with acute or convalescent COVID-19. Sequences were obtained from peripheral blood. This chain uses TRBV18 with TRBJ2-5; perhaps TRBD2 as D (6 bases). Written as DNA, the CDR3 is TGTGCCAGCTCACCACCGCGGGGTTGGAAAGAGACCCAGTACTTC. Amino acid sequence: CASSPPRGWKETQYF.